This TCR beta chain originates from a study of CD8 T cells in ankylosing spondylitis (dated by TCRdb to 2016 to 2017). In the study overall: The study set out to find disease-linked TCR variants by profiling T cell receptor beta repertoires in ankylosing spondylitis patients and healthy donors. The full study cohort comprised around 25 ankylosing spondylitis patients and 85 to 120 healthy donors. Samples of peripheral blood were taken, and for ankylosing spondylitis patients, synovial fluid was collected as well. General findings and caveats noted by the study authors: The disease-linked clones were reported as significantly enriched in matched synovial fluid samples from ankylosing spondylitis patients. Blood from ankylosing spondylitis patients appeared to be characterized by a TCR beta motif made up of under ten highly homologous amino acid variants. Some motif variants had previously been reported in the synovial fluid and blood of reactive arthritis patients, which suggests shared mechanisms of disease initiation. In peripheral blood, the disease-linked clones were found at relatively low frequencies and had a CD8+ phenotype.

In regard to this clonotype: The antigen it binds to is not known. The record has no base qualities; no much larger clone is one base away.

The listed sequencing device is Illumina HiSeq 2500. Quantitative 5'-RACE with molecular barcodes was used to prepare TCR beta libraries. Per the original workflow: To identify disease-linked TCR variants, a new computational method was used, one built on a probabilistic model of VDJ rearrangement. The raw public data were reprocessed by TCRdb itself: fastp quality trimming at Q25, MiXCR clonotype calling, in-frame beta chains only. Identical CDR3 proteins give one entry, which carries the most common genes and DNA. The V and J calls shown here were made by TCRdb, not taken from the authors' results. Present in this sample are tens of thousands of distinct CDR3 sequences, around 10% of which were seen just once. Clones ranked in the top ten supply around 1.4% of the sample. The germline V gene encodes CDR1 LGHDT and CDR2 YNNKEL (reference sequence). Deletion took 1 base off V and 0 bases off J, with a span of 9 bases between the germline ends. The CDR3, from cysteine to phenylalanine, totals 15 residues. Only the CDR3 part of the read is kept: 45 bases, read in frame from the first base.

The V and J segments used are TRBV3-1 and TRBJ1-2; D gene: possibly TRBD1, on 6 matching bases. The TCR sequence derives from a male donor with ankylosing spondylitis or in good health (not recorded which). Sequenced material: blood, either unsorted or a sorted T cell fraction (not recorded which). This receptor carries the CDR3 CASSQGSGANYGYTF. The sequenced DNA: TGTGCCAGCAGCCAAGGGTCAGGGGCTAACTATGGCTACACCTTC. With all but the CDR3 taken from the reference TRBV3-1 and TRBJ1-2 genes, the full variable domain is: DTAVSQTPKYLVTQMGNDKSIKCEQNLGHDTMYWYKQDSKKFLKIMFSYNNKELIINETVPNRFSPKSPDKAHLNLHINSLELGDSAVYFCASSQGSGANYGYTFGSGTRLTVV.